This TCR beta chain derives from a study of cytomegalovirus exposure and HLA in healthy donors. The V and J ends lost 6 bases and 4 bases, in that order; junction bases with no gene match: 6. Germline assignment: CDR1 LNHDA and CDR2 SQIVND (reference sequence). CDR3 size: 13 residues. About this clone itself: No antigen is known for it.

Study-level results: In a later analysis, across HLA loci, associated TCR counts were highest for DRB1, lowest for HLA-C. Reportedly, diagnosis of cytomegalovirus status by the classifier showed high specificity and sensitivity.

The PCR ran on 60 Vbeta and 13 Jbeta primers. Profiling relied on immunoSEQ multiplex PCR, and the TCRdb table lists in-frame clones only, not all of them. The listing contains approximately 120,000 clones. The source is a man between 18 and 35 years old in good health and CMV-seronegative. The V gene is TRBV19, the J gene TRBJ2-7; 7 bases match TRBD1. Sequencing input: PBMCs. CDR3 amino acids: CASSFDRAYEQYF. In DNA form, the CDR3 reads TGTGCCAGTAGCTTTGACAGGGCGTACGAGCAGTACTTC.